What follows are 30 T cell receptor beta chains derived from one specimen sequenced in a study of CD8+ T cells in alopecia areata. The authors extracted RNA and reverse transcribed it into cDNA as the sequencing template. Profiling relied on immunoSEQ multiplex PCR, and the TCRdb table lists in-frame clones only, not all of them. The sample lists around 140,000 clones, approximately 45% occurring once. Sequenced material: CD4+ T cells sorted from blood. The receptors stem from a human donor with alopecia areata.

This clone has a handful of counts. In nucleotides, the CDR3 is TGCGCCAGCAGTCAAGGCAGGACGGATCGTACAGGTCGTAGGCGACCAAACTATGGCTACACCTTC. Translation gives CASSQGRTDRTGRRRPNYGYTF. The chain joins TRBV23-1 to TRBJ1-2, with D perhaps matching TRBD1 (5 bases). Being an ORF, TRBV23-1 has a function that is uncertain. CDR3 length: 22 amino acids. Trimming took off 2 bases at V and 2 bases at J, with 33 bases between the two ends.

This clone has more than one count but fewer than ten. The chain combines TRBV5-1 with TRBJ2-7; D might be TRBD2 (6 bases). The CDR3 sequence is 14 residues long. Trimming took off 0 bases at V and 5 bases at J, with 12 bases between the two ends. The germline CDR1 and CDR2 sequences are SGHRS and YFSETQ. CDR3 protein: CASSLVEGTNEQYF. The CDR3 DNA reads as TGCGCCAGCAGCTTGGTGGAGGGGACCAACGAGCAGTACTTC.

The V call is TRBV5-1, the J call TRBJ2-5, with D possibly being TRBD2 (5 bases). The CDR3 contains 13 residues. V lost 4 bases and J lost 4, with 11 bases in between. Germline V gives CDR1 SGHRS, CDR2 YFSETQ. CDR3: CASSRGEIETQYF. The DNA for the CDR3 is TGCGCCAGCAGCCGTGGGGAGATAGAGACCCAGTACTTC.

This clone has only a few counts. The CDR3 sequence is CASRTTGVNEQFF. The CDR3 nucleotides are TGTGCCAGCAGGACGACAGGGGTCAATGAGCAGTTCTTC. The chain employs TRBV28 and TRBJ2-1; TRBD1 agrees at 8 bases. The CDR3 has 13 amino acids. Losses at the gene ends were 6 bases for V and 6 bases for J; bases not matched to a gene: 4. Germline CDR1 MDHEN, CDR2 SYDVKM.

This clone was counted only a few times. DNA for the CDR3: TGTGCCAGCAGAACGACGGACTTCAGCTACGAGCAGTACTTC. It translates to CASRTTDFSYEQYF. J is TRBJ2-7 and V is TRBV25-1, with D possibly matching TRBD2 (5 bases). Germline loops: CDR1 MGHDK, CDR2 SYGVNS. The V end was cut by 6 bases, the J end by 3 bases, with 15 bases between. The CDR3 spans 14 residues.

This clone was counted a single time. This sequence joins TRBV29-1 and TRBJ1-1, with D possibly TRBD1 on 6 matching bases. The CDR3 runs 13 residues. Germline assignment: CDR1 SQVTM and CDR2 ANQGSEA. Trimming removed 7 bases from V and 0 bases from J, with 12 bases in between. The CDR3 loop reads CSGGAGLNTEAFF. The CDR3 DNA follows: TGCAGCGGGGGGGCAGGCCTGAACACTGAAGCTTTCTTT.

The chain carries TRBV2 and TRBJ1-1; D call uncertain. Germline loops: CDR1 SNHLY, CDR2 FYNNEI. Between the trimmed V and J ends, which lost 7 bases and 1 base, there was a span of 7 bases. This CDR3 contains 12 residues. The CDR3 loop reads CASKSRNTEAFF. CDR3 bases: TGTGCCAGCAAGTCGCGGAACACTGAAGCTTTCTTT.

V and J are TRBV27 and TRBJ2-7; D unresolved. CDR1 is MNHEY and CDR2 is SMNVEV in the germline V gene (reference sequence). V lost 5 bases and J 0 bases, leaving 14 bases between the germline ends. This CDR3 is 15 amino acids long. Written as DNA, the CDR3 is TGTGCCAGCAGTCTCTCCCCAACTTCCTCCTACGAGCAGTACTTC. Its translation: CASSLSPTSSYEQYF.

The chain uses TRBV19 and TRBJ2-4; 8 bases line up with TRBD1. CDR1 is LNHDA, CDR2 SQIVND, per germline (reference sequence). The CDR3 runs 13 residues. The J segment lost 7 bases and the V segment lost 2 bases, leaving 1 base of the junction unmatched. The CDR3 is CASSIRQGNIQYF. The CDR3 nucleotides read TGTGCCAGTAGTATACGACAGGGGAACATTCAGTACTTC. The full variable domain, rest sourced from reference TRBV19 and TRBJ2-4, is DGGITQSPKYLFRKEGQNVTLSCEQNLNHDAMYWYRQDPGQGLRLIYYSQIVNDFQKGDIAEGYSVSREKKESFPLTVTSAQKNPTAFYLCASSIRQGNIQYFGAGTRLSVL.

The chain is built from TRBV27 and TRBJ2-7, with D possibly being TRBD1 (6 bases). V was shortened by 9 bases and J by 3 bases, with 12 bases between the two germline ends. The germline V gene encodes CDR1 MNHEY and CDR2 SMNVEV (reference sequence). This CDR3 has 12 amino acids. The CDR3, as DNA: TGTGCCAGTCGGCTGGGACACTACGAGCAGTACTTC. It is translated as CASRLGHYEQYF.

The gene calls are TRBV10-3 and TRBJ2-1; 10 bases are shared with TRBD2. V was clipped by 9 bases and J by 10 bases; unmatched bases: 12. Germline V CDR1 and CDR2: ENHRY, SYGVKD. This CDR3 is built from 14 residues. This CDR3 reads CAMRSTAGGGEQFF. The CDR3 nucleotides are TGTGCCATGAGATCTACAGCGGGAGGGGGGGAGCAGTTCTTC.

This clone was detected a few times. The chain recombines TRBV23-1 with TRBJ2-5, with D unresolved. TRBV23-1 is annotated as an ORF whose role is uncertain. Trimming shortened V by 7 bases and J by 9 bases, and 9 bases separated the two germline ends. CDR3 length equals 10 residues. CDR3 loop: CASTDFSQYF. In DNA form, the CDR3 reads TGCGCCAGCACCGACTTTTCCCAGTACTTC.

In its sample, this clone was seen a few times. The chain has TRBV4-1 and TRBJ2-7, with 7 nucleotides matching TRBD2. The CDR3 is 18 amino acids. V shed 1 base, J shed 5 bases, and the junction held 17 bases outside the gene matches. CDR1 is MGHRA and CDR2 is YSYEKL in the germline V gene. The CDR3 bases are TGCGCCAGCAGCCAAGTGTCAGCGGCGGGAGTATCCTTCGACGAGCAGTACTTC. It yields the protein CASSQVSAAGVSFDEQYF.

This chain's CDR3 is CSVASQPGGYTEAFF. In DNA, the CDR3 is TGCAGCGTTGCATCCCAACCAGGGGGGTACACTGAAGCTTTCTTT. The chain couples TRBV29-1 to TRBJ1-1, with TRBD1 matching 7 bases. J gave up 3 bases and V 4 bases, and 11 bases lay outside the gene matches. The CDR3 covers 15 residues. The germline CDR1 and CDR2 sequences are SQVTM and ANQGSEA.

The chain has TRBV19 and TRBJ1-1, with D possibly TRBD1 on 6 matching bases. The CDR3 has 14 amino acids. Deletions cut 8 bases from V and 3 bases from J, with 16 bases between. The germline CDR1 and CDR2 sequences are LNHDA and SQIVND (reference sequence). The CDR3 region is CASLRGAGDTEAFF. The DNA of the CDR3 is TGTGCCAGTCTACGGGGGGCCGGGGACACTGAAGCTTTCTTT.

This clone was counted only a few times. The CDR3 region has the DNA TGCAGCGTTGACCACAGGGGTTTCACAGATACGCAGTATTTT. Translating it yields CSVDHRGFTDTQYF. V gene TRBV29-1 combines with J gene TRBJ2-3, with TRBD1 identical over 7 bases. The CDR3 has 14 residues. V was pared by 3 bases and J by 2 bases, with 5 bases of the junction left unmatched. In germline, CDR1 is SQVTM, CDR2 ANQGSEA.

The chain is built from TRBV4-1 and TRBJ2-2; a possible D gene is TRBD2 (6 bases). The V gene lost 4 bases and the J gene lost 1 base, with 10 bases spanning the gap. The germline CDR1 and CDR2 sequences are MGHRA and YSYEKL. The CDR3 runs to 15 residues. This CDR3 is CASSLAGGNTGELFF. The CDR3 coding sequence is TGCGCCAGCAGCCTGGCCGGGGGGAACACCGGGGAGCTGTTTTTT.

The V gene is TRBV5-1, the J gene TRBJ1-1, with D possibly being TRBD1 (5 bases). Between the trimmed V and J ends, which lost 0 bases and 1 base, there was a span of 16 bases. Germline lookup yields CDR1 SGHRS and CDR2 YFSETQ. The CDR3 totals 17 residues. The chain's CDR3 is CASSLDPPGPPNTEAFF. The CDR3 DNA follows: TGCGCCAGCAGCTTGGACCCACCGGGACCGCCGAACACTGAAGCTTTCTTT.

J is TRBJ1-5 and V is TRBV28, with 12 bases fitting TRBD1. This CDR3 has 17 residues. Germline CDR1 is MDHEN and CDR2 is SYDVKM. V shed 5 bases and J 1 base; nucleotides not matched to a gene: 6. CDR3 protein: CASSPGQGAMSNQPQHF. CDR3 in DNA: TGTGCCAGCAGTCCGGGACAGGGGGCTATGAGCAATCAGCCCCAGCATTTT. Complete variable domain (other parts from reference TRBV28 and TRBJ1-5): DVKVTQSSRYLVKRTGEKVFLECVQDMDHENMFWYRQDPGLGLRLIYFSYDVKMKEKGDIPEGYSVSREKKERFSLILESASTNQTSMYLCASSPGQGAMSNQPQHFGDGTRLSIL.

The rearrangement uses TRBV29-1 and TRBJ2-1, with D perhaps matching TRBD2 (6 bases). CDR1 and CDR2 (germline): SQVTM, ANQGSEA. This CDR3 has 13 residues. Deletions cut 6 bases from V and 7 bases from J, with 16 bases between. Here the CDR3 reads CSVGVSAGNEQFF. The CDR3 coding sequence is TGCAGCGTGGGGGTGAGCGCGGGGAATGAGCAGTTCTTC.

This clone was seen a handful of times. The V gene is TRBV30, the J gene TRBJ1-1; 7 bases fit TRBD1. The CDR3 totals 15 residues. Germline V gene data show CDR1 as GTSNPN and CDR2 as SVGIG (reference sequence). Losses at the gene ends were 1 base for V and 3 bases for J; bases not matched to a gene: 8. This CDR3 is CAWSAYGRGDTEAFF. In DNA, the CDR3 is TGTGCCTGGAGTGCGTACGGCAGGGGGGACACTGAAGCTTTCTTT.

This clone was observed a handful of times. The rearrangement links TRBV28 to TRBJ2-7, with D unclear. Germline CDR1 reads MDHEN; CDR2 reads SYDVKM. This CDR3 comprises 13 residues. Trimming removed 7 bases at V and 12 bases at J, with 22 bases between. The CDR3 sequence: CASIGNSPKDRYF. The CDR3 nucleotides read TGTGCCAGCATCGGCAATTCCCCTAAAGATAGGTACTTC.

This CDR3 reads CASSGGGALRETQYF. CDR3 in DNA: TGCGCCAGCAGTGGTGGAGGGGCCCTACGAGAGACCCAGTACTTC. V gene TRBV5-1 combines with J gene TRBJ2-5; D perhaps matches TRBD2 (6 bases). This CDR3 is built from 15 residues. Germline CDR1 and CDR2: SGHRS and YFSETQ. Trimming removed 5 bases at V and 4 bases at J, with 18 bases between.

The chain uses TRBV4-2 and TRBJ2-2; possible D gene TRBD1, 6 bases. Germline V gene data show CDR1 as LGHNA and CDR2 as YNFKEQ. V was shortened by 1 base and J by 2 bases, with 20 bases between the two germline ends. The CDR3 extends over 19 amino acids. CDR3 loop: CASSQVAGAAGPNTGELFF. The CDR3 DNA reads TGTGCCAGCAGCCAAGTGGCAGGGGCCGCCGGGCCTAACACCGGGGAGCTGTTTTTT.

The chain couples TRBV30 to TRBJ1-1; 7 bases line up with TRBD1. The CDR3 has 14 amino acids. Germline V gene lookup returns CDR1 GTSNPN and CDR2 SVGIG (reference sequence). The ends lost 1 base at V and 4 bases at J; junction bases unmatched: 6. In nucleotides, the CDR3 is TGTGCCTGGAGTGGAACAGGGGCCCGCACTGAAGCTTTCTTT. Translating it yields CAWSGTGARTEAFF.

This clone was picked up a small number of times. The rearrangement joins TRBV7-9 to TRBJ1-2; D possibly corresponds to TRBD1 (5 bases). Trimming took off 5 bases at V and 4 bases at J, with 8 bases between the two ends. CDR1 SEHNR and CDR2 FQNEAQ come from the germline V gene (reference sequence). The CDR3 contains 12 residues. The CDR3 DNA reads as TGTGCCAGCAGCGCTGACAGCTATGGCTACACCTTC. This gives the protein CASSADSYGYTF.

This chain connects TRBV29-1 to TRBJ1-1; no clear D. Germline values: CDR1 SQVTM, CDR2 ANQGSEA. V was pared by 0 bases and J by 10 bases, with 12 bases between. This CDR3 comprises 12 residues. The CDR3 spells CSVEDLGYGAFF. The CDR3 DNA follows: TGCAGCGTTGAAGACCTGGGATATGGAGCTTTCTTT. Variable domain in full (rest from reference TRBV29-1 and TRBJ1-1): SAVISQKPSRDICQRGTSLTIQCQVDSQVTMMFWYRQQPGQSLTLIATANQGSEATYESGFVIDKFPISRPNLTFSTLTVSNMSPEDSSIYLCSVEDLGYGAFFGQGTRLTVV.

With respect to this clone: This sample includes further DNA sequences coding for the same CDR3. Here the CDR3 reads CASSLGGQAYEQYF. The CDR3 nucleotides read TGTGCCAGCAGTTTGGGAGGACAGGCCTACGAGCAGTACTTC. The rearrangement links TRBV28 to TRBJ2-7, with a possible D match to TRBD1 (7 bases). Germline V gene sequence: CDR1 MDHEN, CDR2 SYDVKM. The length of the CDR3 is 14 residues. The V gene lost 3 bases and the J gene lost 2 bases, with 11 bases spanning the gap.

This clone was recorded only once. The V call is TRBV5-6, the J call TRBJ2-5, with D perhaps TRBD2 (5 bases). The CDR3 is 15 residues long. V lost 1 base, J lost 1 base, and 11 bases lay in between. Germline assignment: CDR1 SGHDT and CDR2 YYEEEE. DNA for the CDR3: TGTGCCAGCAGCTTGTATGGAGGAGCCCAAGAGACCCAGTACTTC. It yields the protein CASSLYGGAQETQYF.

This CDR3 is CSVEDHGQFSYEQYF. CDR3 in DNA: TGCAGCGTTGAAGATCACGGGCAGTTCTCCTACGAGCAGTACTTC. The chain employs TRBV29-1 and TRBJ2-7; D is ambiguous. Germline CDR1 and CDR2: SQVTM and ANQGSEA. V shed 0 bases and J shed 0 bases, with 12 bases lying between them. The CDR3 totals 15 residues.